Shown below are 24 T cell receptor beta chains from a single sample sequenced in a study of beta chain features in type 1 diabetes. Reverse transcription of all isolated RNA meant that expressed TCRB transcripts were sequenced. Clones were sequenced by immunoSEQ multiplex PCR, and TCRdb holds only the in-frame ones, with some missing. The profile shows some 150,000 clones, about 9.4% of them singletons. The sample was naive CD4+ T cells from blood. These receptors originate from a man younger than 30 in good health.

The sample holds many counts of this clone. The chain carries TRBV15 and TRBJ1-4; 7 bases agree with TRBD1. V dropped 5 bases and J dropped 7; count of bases not matched to a gene: 10. In germline, CDR1 is LNHNV, CDR2 YYDKDF (reference sequence). The CDR3 has 15 residues. CDR3 sequence reads: CATSGPRQGGEKLFF. The CDR3 DNA sequence: TGTGCCACCAGCGGTCCGCGACAGGGAGGTGAAAAACTGTTTTTT.

The rearrangement links TRBV6-1 to TRBJ2-1; D might be TRBD1 (6 bases). The germline V gene has CDR1 MNHNS and CDR2 SASEGT. Deletions cut 6 bases from V and 5 bases from J, with 14 bases between. The CDR3 covers 14 residues. The DNA of the CDR3 is TGTGCCAGCAGCACACAGGGAACCAACAATGAGCAGTTCTTC. Residues: CASSTQGTNNEQFF.

The sample holds a few counts of this clone. Other DNA sequences in this specimen translate into the identical CDR3. The V and J genes are TRBV6-5 and TRBJ2-3; 8 bases align to TRBD2. The CDR3 sequence is 13 residues long. Germline loops: CDR1 MNHEY, CDR2 SVGAGI. V was clipped by 8 bases and J by 1 base; unmatched bases: 2. The CDR3 region has the DNA TGTGCCAGCCGGGGGGGTGGCACAGATACGCAGTATTTT. It yields the protein CASRGGGTDTQYF.

The rearrangement links TRBV11-3 to TRBJ1-1; 8 bases line up with TRBD1. There are 14 residues in the CDR3. After removal of 5 bases from V and 3 bases from J, the junction contained 5 bases not matched to a gene. Germline CDR1 is SGHNT and CDR2 is YENEEA. The CDR3 sequence: CASSPHRGYTEAFF. The CDR3 coding sequence is TGTGCCAGCAGCCCCCACAGGGGGTACACTGAAGCTTTCTTT.

The genes are TRBV5-1 and TRBJ2-3; 8 nucleotides line up with TRBD2. The CDR3 spans 16 residues. V shed 3 bases, J shed 3 bases, and the junction held 9 bases outside the gene matches. Per the germline V gene, CDR1 is SGHRS and CDR2 is YFSETQ. The CDR3 spells CASSYRSGGRTDTQYF. CDR3 nucleotides: TGCGCCAGCAGCTACCGGAGCGGGGGTCGGACAGATACGCAGTATTTT.

The chain couples TRBV18 to TRBJ2-4; 8 bases agree with TRBD1. Germline V gives CDR1 KGHSH, CDR2 LQKENI. The trim removed 0 bases at V and 1 base at J, leaving 11 bases unmatched. The CDR3 is 19 residues long. CDR3 sequence: CASSPPLKQGVGAKNIQYF. CDR3 bases: TGTGCCAGCTCACCACCCCTTAAACAGGGGGTGGGGGCCAAAAACATTCAGTACTTC.

The chain couples TRBV28 to TRBJ2-2; TRBD1 aligns across 7 bases. In germline, CDR1 is MDHEN, CDR2 SYDVKM. CDR3 length equals 14 residues. The ends lost 4 bases at V and 4 bases at J; junction bases unmatched: 3. The CDR3 reads CASSSGDSTGELFF. The CDR3 region has the DNA TGTGCCAGCAGTTCCGGGGACAGCACCGGGGAGCTGTTTTTT.

V and J are TRBV5-1 and TRBJ2-7; TRBD1 agrees at 8 bases. The CDR3 has 16 residues. Germline V gives CDR1 SGHRS, CDR2 YFSETQ. The V segment lost 0 bases and the J segment 4 bases; nucleotides outside the gene matches: 9. The chain's CDR3 is CASSLAMGQAEYEQYF. As DNA, the CDR3 is TGCGCCAGCAGCTTGGCCATGGGACAGGCGGAGTACGAGCAGTACTTC.

This clone was observed a handful of times. The chain recombines TRBV7-2 with TRBJ2-6; D unclear. The CDR3 totals 14 residues. The germline V and J ends were trimmed by 1 base and 3 bases, with 4 bases remaining between them. Looked up from germline, CDR1 is SGHTA and CDR2 is FQGNSA. CDR3 coding DNA: TGTGCCAGCAGCTTAGTAGTTGGGGCCAACGTCCTGACTTTC. Its protein product is CASSLVVGANVLTF.

This chain links TRBV2 with TRBJ2-1; TRBD2 might be the D (6 bases). Trimming removed 3 bases from V and 1 base from J, with 10 bases in between. This CDR3 region has 15 residues. CDR1 and CDR2 from the germline V gene are SNHLY and FYNNEI. The CDR3 here is CASSDMGLSYNEQFF. DNA of the CDR3: TGTGCCAGCAGTGATATGGGACTTTCCTACAATGAGCAGTTCTTC. Drawing the rest from reference TRBV2 and TRBJ2-1, the complete variable domain is EPEVTQTPSHQVTQMGQEVILRCVPISNHLYFYWYRQILGQKVEFLVSFYNNEISEKSEIFDDQFSVERPDGSNFTLKIRSTKLEDSAMYFCASSDMGLSYNEQFFGPGTRLTVL.

There are a few counts of this clone. The chain couples TRBV27 to TRBJ2-7; possibly TRBD1 for D (5 bases). V lost 6 bases and J 0 bases, leaving 12 bases between the germline ends. Germline lookup yields CDR1 MNHEY and CDR2 SMNVEV (reference sequence). This CDR3 region has 14 residues. As DNA, the CDR3 is TGTGCCAGCAGCCTGAGACAGAGCTCCTACGAGCAGTACTTC. Translating gives CASSLRQSSYEQYF.

This clone came up a few times. V and J are TRBV4-1 and TRBJ2-7; 9 bases are a match to TRBD2. CDR3 length: 17 amino acids. V was clipped by 4 bases and J by 2 bases; unmatched bases: 12. Per germline, CDR1 MGHRA and CDR2 YSYEKL. The chain's CDR3 is CASSRNSVASGAYEQYF. For the CDR3, the DNA is TGCGCCAGCAGCCGAAACAGTGTGGCTAGCGGGGCCTACGAGCAGTACTTC.

The gene calls are TRBV9 and TRBJ2-5, with TRBD2 identical over 8 bases. Germline CDR1 SGDLS, CDR2 YYNGEE. V lost 0 bases and J lost 5; bases outside the gene matches: 6. CDR3 length: 15 residues. CDR3 sequence reads: CASSVAGGPRETQYF. CDR3 in DNA: TGTGCCAGCAGCGTAGCGGGGGGGCCTAGGGAGACCCAGTACTTC.

This clone was seen repeatedly, ten times or more. The chain couples TRBV19 to TRBJ2-2; D may be TRBD1 (6 bases). The CDR3 has 15 amino acids. The V gene's germline CDR1 is LNHDA and CDR2 SQIVND (reference sequence). V lost 6 bases and J lost 8, with 19 bases in between. This chain's CDR3 is CASSPEDRIRGELFF. The CDR3 DNA is TGTGCCAGTAGCCCCGAAGACAGGATTAGAGGGGAGCTGTTTTTT.

J is TRBJ2-3 and V is TRBV11-2; tentatively, D is TRBD1 (6 bases). The CDR3 extends over 14 amino acids. Germline V CDR1 and CDR2: SGHAT, FQNNGV. Trimming removed 1 base from V and 6 bases from J, with 11 bases in between. CDR3 in amino acids: CASSLVQGPDTQYF. Here the CDR3 DNA reads TGTGCCAGCAGCTTAGTTCAGGGGCCGGATACGCAGTATTTT.

This clone was seen ten or more times. The genes are TRBV5-4 and TRBJ2-7, with D maybe TRBD2 (5 bases). This CDR3 has 15 residues. V was pared by 4 bases and J by 6 bases, with 20 bases between. The germline V gene encodes CDR1 SGHNT and CDR2 YYREEE (reference sequence). DNA for the CDR3: TGTGCCAGCAGCACTGGTCCCGGGGTAGAAGGCGAGCAGTACTTC. This codes for CASSTGPGVEGEQYF.

This clone has a handful of counts. J is TRBJ2-7 and V is TRBV18; 11 nucleotides align to TRBD1. The CDR3 loop spans 15 amino acids. Trimming removed 2 bases from V and 2 bases from J; junction bases left unmatched: 2. Germline CDR1 and CDR2: KGHSH and LQKENI. CDR3 region: CASSPGGQGAYEQYF. The CDR3 DNA reads as TGTGCCAGCTCACCAGGGGGACAGGGGGCCTACGAGCAGTACTTC.

This clone was seen a handful of times. The chain is built from TRBV9 and TRBJ2-2; 8 bases align to TRBD2. V gave up 0 bases and J gave up 6 bases; unmatched junction bases: 10. CDR1 is SGDLS, CDR2 YYNGEE, per germline. This CDR3 contains 17 residues. The CDR3 DNA sequence: TGTGCCAGCAGCGTAGAGGCGGGGGGCCCCGGGGCCGGGGAGCTGTTTTTT. Its protein is CASSVEAGGPGAGELFF.

This clone occurred a few times. The V and J genes are TRBV18 and TRBJ1-1, with 7 bases aligning to TRBD1. The trim removed 3 bases at V and 2 bases at J, leaving 6 bases unmatched. The CDR3 runs 15 residues. CDR1 is KGHSH, CDR2 LQKENI, per germline. DNA for the CDR3: TGTGCCAGCTCACCTACAGGGGCTCCAAACACTGAAGCTTTCTTT. Translated, it gives CASSPTGAPNTEAFF.

The genes are TRBV5-1 and TRBJ1-1; D unclear. This CDR3 is built from 15 residues. The germline V gene has CDR1 SGHRS and CDR2 YFSETQ. V was trimmed by 8 bases and J by 1 base, leaving 18 bases between them. The CDR3 sequence is CASDINGDQNTEAFF. Written as DNA, the CDR3 is TGCGCCAGTGATATTAACGGAGATCAGAACACTGAAGCTTTCTTT.

The V gene is TRBV27, the J gene TRBJ1-1; 10 bases are a match to TRBD1. Germline CDR1 is MNHEY and CDR2 is SMNVEV (reference sequence). This CDR3 comprises 16 residues. V was pared by 3 bases and J by 3 bases, with 7 bases of the junction left unmatched. The CDR3 sequence is CASSFPLGTGDTEAFF. The CDR3 DNA reads TGTGCCAGCAGTTTCCCCCTCGGGACAGGGGACACTGAAGCTTTCTTT.

The table lists this clone with a few counts. The chain carries TRBV5-6 and TRBJ2-1; D is undetermined. CDR1 and CDR2 (germline): SGHDT, YYEEEE. Trimming left V 1 base short and J 4 bases short, with 18 bases between. The CDR3 spans 17 residues. Here the CDR3 reads CASSLFGNGVVYNEQFF. DNA for the CDR3: TGTGCCAGCAGCTTGTTCGGAAATGGAGTCGTATACAATGAGCAGTTCTTC.

V and J are TRBV7-2 and TRBJ2-1; 8 bases align to TRBD2. The junction had 10 bases not matched to a gene; V was cut back by 5 bases and J by 7 bases. Per the germline V gene, CDR1 is SGHTA and CDR2 is FQGNSA. The CDR3 sequence is 15 residues long. CDR3 DNA: TGTGCCAGCAGCCCACCGGGGGGGGGCTATAATGAGCAGTTCTTC. Amino acid sequence: CASSPPGGGYNEQFF. The complete variable domain, with remaining parts taken from reference TRBV7-2 and TRBJ2-1, reads GAGVSQSPSNKVTEKGKDVELRCDPISGHTALYWYRQSLGQGLEFLIYFQGNSAPDKSGLPSDRFSAERTGGSVSTLTIQRTQQEDSAVYLCASSPPGGGYNEQFFGPGTRLTVL.

Only a few counts were recorded for this clone. CDR3 residues: CASRASLTGFEQYF. The DNA for the CDR3 is TGTGCCAGCAGGGCGAGCCTTACAGGGTTCGAGCAGTACTTC. The gene calls are TRBV6-1 and TRBJ2-7, with a tentative D call TRBD1 (6 bases). The V gene's germline CDR1 is MNHNS and CDR2 SASEGT. Trimming stripped 6 bases from V and 6 bases from J, with 18 bases between. CDR3 length: 14 residues.